The rows below give T cell receptor beta chains drawn from one sample of a study of T cell changes during pregnancy in multiple sclerosis. TCRdb's copy holds only in-frame clones and misses some; the assay was immunoSEQ multiplex PCR. Of more than 25,000 clones listed, about nine tenths are singletons. Specimen: CD8+ T cells from peripheral blood mononuclear cells, collected in the second trimester of pregnancy. These receptor sequences come from a female donor in good health, enrolled as a control in a pregnancy study. Each CDR3 is given without its conserved first and last residue. D genes are given only for firm matches.

cdr3_length: 13
j_call: TRBJ1-1
d_call: -
v_call: TRBV6-5
cdr3_aa: ASARRGGSDTEAF

cdr3_length: 13
j_call: TRBJ1-1
d_call: -
v_call: TRBV27
cdr3_aa: ASSLVRVSGTEAF

cdr3_length: 12
j_call: TRBJ1-5
d_call: -
v_call: TRBV27
cdr3_aa: ASSPGQIFQPQH

cdr3_length: 14
j_call: TRBJ2-7
d_call: TRBD1
v_call: TRBV19
cdr3_aa: ASSIEGQDYSYEQY

cdr3_length: 13
j_call: TRBJ1-2
d_call: TRBD1
v_call: TRBV5-1
cdr3_aa: ASSLQWTGPYGYT

cdr3_length: 11
j_call: TRBJ1-5
d_call: -
v_call: TRBV27
cdr3_aa: ATRRYSNQPQH

cdr3_length: 15
j_call: TRBJ2-6
d_call: -
v_call: TRBV9
cdr3_aa: ASSVDLKGAGANVLT

cdr3_length: 14
j_call: TRBJ2-6
d_call: -
v_call: TRBV4-3
cdr3_aa: ASSQDGGAGANVLT

cdr3_length: 14
j_call: TRBJ2-1
d_call: TRBD2
v_call: TRBV7-2
cdr3_aa: ASSLLAGGPGNEQF

cdr3_length: 11
j_call: TRBJ2-7
d_call: TRBD1
v_call: TRBV30
cdr3_aa: AWGDRVSHEQY

cdr3_length: 14
j_call: TRBJ1-2
d_call: -
v_call: TRBV4-3
cdr3_aa: ASSQGTGRSNYGYT